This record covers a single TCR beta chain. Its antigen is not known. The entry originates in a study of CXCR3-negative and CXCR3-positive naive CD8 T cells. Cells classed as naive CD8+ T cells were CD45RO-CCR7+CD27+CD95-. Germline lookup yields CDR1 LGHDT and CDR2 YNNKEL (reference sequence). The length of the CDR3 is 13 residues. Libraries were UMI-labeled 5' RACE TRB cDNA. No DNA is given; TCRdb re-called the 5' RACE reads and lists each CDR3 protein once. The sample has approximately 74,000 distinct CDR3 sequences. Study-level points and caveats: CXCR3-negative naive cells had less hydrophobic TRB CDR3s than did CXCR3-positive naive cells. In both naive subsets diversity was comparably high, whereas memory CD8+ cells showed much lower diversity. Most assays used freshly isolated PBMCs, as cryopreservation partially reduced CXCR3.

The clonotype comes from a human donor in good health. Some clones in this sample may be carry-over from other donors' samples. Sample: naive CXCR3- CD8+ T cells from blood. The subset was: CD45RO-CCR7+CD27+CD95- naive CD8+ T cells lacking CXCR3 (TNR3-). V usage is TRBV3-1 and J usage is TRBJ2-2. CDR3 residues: CASSHRYTGELFF.